This T cell receptor (beta chain) is drawn from a study of read filtering for tumor transcriptome and immune sequencing. At the time of active disease, bone marrow was collected from every patient. This clonotype was counted ten times or more. The library was built from roughly 400 ng RNA with molecular barcoded adaptors for alpha/delta and beta/gamma chains. TCRdb redid the calling of the reads with MiXCR, one entry per CDR3 protein. This table holds tens of thousands of distinct CDR3 sequences, approximately 12% found once. This CDR3 spans 14 amino acids. Germline loops: CDR1 SGDLS, CDR2 YYNGEE. V was clipped by 3 bases and J by 8 bases; unmatched bases: 3.

This rearrangement joins TRBV9 to TRBJ2-5; the match to TRBD2 covers 14 bases. The receptor was derived from a donor at least 40 years old with multiple myeloma. Sequencing was done on a sample of a population of CD138-negative cells sorted from bone marrow. The CDR3 nucleotides are TGTGCCAGCAGCGCGGGACTAGCGGGGGAAACCCAGTACTTC. Protein: CASSAGLAGETQYF.